The clone carrying this TCR beta chain was detected only a few times. Antigen unknown. This sample is part of a study of CD8 T cells in ankylosing spondylitis. Study-wide findings and caveats: Prior literature has documented some motif variants in synovial fluid and blood from reactive arthritis. Significant enrichment of disease-linked clones was reportedly seen in matched ankylosing spondylitis synovial fluid.

The CDR3 is made up of 14 amino acids. Germline assignment: CDR1 MRHNA and CDR2 SNTAGT. V lost 5 bases to trimming and J lost 3 bases, with 11 bases between them. TCR beta libraries were made by quantitative 5'-RACE with molecular barcodes. TCRdb reanalysed the 5' RACE reads using MiXCR and keeps one entry per CDR3 protein. In the table there are some 290,000 distinct CDR3 sequences, around 19% of which are singletons. The rearrangement links TRBV6-4 to TRBJ2-1; D is undetermined. The specimen sequenced was blood, either unsorted or a sorted T cell fraction (not recorded which). The receptor comes from a male donor with ankylosing spondylitis or in good health (not recorded which). The CDR3 spells CASSSGFRYNEQFF. The CDR3 DNA reads TGTGCCAGCAGTTCGGGCTTCCGCTACAATGAGCAGTTCTTC.